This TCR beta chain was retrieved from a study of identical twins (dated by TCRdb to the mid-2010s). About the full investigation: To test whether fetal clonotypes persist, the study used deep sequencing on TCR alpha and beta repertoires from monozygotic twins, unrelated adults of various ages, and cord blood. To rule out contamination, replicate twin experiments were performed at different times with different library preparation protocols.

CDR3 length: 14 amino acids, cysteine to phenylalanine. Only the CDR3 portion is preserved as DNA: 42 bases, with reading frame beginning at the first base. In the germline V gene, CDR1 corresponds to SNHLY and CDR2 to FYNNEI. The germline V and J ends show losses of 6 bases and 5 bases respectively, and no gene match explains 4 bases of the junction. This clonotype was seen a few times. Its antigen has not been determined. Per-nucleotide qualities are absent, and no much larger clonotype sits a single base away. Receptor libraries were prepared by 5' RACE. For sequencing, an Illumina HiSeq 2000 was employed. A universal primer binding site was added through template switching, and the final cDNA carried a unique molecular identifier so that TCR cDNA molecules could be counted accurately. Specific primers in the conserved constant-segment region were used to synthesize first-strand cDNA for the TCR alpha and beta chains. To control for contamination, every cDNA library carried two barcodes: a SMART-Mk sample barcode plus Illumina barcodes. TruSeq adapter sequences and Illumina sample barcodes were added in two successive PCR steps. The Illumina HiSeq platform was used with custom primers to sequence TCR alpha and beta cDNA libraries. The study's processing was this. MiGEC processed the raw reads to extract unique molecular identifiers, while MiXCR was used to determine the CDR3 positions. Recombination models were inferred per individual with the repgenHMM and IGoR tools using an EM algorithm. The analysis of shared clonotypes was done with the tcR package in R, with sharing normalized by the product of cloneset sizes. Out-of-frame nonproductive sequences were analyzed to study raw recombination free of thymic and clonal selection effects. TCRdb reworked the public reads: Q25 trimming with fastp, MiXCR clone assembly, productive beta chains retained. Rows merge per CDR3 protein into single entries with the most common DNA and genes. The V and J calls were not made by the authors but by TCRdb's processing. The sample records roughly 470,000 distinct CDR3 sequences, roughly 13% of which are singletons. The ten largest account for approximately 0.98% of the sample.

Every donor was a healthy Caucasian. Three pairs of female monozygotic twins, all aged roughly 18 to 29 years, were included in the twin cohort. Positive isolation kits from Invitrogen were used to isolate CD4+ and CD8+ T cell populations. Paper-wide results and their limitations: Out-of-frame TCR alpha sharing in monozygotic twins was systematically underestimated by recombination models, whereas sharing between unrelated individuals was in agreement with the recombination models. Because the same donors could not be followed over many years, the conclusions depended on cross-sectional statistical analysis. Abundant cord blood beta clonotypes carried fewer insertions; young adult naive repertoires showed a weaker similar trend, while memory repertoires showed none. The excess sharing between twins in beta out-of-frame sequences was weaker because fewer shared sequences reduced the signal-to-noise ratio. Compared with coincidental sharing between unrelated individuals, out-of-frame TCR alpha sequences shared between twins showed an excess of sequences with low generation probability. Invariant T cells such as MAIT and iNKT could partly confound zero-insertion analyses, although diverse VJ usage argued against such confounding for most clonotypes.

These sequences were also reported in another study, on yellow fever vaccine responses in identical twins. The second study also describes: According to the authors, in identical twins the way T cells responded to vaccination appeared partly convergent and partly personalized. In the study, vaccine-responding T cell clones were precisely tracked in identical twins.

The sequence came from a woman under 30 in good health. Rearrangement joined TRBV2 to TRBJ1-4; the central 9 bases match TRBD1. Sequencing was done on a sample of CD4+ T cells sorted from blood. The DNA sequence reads TGTGCCAGCAGCGGACAGGGGACAAATGAAAAACTGTTTTTT. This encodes CASSGQGTNEKLFF. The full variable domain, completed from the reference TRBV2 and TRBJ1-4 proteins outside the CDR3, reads EPEVTQTPSHQVTQMGQEVILRCVPISNHLYFYWYRQILGQKVEFLVSFYNNEISEKSEIFDDQFSVERPDGSNFTLKIRSTKLEDSAMYFCASSGQGTNEKLFFGSGTQLSVL.